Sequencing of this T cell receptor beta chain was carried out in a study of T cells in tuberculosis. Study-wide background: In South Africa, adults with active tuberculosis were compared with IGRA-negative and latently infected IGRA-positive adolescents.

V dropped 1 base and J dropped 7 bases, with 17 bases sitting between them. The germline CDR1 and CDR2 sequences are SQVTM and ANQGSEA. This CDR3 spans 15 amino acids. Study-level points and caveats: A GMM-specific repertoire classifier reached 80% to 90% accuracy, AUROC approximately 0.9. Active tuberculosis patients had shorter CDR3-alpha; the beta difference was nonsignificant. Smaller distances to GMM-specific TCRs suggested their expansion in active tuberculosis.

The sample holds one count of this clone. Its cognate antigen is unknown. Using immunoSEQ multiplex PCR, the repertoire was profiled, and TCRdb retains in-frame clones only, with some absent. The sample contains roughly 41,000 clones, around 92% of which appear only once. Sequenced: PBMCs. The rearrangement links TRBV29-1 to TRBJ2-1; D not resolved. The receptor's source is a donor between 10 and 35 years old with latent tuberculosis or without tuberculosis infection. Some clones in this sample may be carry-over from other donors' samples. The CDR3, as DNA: TGCAGCGTTGAAGCAGACACCCCCCCAATTAATGAGCAGTTCTTC. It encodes CSVEADTPPINEQFF.